This T cell receptor (beta chain) derives from a study of blood T cells in healthy people across ages. Study-level results: Conclusively comparing naive with antigen-experienced cells was impossible with unsorted PBMCs. Diversity estimates from one million T cells were considered underestimates. Long-lived donors carried more naive CD4+ cells and greater diversity than aged donors.

The germline CDR1 and CDR2 sequences are MNHEY and SMNVEV (reference sequence). The CDR3 is 14 residues long. V gave up 6 bases and J gave up 4 bases, with 16 bases separating them. Note on this clonotype: The antigen is not known. A read error may explain this, as a much larger clone is one base away.

The second PCR ran about 6 to 12 cycles with a sample-barcoded 5' primer and J-beta primers. TCRdb itself ran the 5' RACE reads through MiXCR, one entry per CDR3 protein. The sample lists around 870,000 distinct CDR3 sequences; more than 25% were seen once. The sequencing sample was made of blood. The gene calls are TRBV27 and TRBJ2-7, with a tentative D call TRBD1 (5 bases). The sequence was collected from an elderly woman in good health. The DNA for the CDR3 is TGTGCCAGCAGGTTCTTCCAGGGCACTTACGAGCAGTACTTC. Its protein is CASRFFQGTYEQYF.